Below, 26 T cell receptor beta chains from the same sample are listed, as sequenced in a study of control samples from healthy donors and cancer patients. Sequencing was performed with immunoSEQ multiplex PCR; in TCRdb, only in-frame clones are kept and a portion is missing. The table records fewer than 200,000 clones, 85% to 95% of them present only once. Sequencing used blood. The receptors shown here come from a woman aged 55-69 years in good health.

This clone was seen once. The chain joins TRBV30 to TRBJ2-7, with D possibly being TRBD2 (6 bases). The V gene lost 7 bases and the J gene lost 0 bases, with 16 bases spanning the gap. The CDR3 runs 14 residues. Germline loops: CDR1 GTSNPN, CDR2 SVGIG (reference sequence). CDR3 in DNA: TGTGCCTCCCCGCGGGACGATGGCTCCTACGAGCAGTACTTC. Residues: CASPRDDGSYEQYF.

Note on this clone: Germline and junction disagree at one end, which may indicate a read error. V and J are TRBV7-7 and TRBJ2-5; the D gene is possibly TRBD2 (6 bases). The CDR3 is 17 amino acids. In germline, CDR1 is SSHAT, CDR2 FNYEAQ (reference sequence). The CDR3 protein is CASSRSSIRGKGETQYF. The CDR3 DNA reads TGTGCTAGCAGCCGGAGCTCGATTCGGGGGAAGGGGGAGACCCAGTACTTC. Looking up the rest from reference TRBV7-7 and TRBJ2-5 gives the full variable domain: GAGVSQSPRYKVTKRGQDVTLRCDPISSHATLYWYQQALGQGPEFLTYFNYEAQPDKSGLPSDRFSAERPEGSISTLTIQRTEQRDSAMYRCASSRSSIRGKGETQYFGPGTRLLVL.

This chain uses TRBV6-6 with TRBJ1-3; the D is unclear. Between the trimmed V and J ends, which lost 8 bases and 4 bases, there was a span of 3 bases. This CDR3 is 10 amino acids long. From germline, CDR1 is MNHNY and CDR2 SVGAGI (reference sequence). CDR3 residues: CASFGNTIYF. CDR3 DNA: TGTGCCAGCTTCGGAAACACCATATATTTT.

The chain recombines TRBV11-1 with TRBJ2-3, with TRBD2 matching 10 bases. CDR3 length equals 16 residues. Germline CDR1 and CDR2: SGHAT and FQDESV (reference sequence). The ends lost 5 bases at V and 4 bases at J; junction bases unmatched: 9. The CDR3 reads CASSQPAGGHPDTQYF. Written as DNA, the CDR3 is TGTGCCAGCAGCCAACCAGCGGGGGGGCATCCAGATACGCAGTATTTT.

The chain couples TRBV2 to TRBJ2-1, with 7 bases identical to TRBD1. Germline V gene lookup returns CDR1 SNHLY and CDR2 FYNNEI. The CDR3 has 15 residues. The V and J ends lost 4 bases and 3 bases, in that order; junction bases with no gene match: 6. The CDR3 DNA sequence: TGTGCCAGCAGTGGACGGCAGGGGGTCTACAATGAGCAGTTCTTC. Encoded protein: CASSGRQGVYNEQFF.

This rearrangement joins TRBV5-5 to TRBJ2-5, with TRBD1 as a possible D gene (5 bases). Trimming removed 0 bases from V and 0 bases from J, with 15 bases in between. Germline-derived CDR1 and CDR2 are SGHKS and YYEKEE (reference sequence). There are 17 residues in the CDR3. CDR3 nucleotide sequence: TGTGCCAGCAGCTTGGTGTCAGGTTGGGGCAACCAAGAGACCCAGTACTTC. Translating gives CASSLVSGWGNQETQYF.

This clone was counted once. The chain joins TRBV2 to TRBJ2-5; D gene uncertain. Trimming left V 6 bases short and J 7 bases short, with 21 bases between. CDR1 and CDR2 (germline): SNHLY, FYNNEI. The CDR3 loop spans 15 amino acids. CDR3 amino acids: CASSRSDRSVGTQYF. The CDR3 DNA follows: TGTGCCAGCAGCCGAAGCGACCGTTCCGTAGGGACCCAGTACTTC.

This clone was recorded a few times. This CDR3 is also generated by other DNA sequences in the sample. CDR3 in DNA: TGTGCCAGCAGGGAAAGAAGGGGCGGGGGCGGCACTGAAGCTTTCTTT. It codes for CASRERRGGGGTEAFF. This chain joins TRBV7-9 and TRBJ1-1, with D tentatively TRBD1 (6 bases). The V end was cut by 6 bases, the J end by 4 bases, with 21 bases between. Germline V CDR1 and CDR2: SEHNR, FQNEAQ (reference sequence). This CDR3 spans 16 amino acids.

In DNA, the CDR3 is TGTGCCAGCAAGGCAGAAGCCTACGAGCAGTACTTC. Protein: CASKAEAYEQYF. The V and J genes are TRBV2 and TRBJ2-7; D uncertain. This CDR3 has 12 amino acids. V was clipped by 7 bases and J by 2 bases, with 9 bases between them. In germline, CDR1 is SNHLY, CDR2 FYNNEI.

CDR3 residues: CAWTNTGSNQPQHF. In nucleotides, the CDR3 is TGTGCCTGGACTAATACAGGTAGCAATCAGCCCCAGCATTTT. V usage is TRBV30 and J usage is TRBJ1-5; maybe TRBD1 (5 bases). Germline loops: CDR1 GTSNPN, CDR2 SVGIG (reference sequence). V lost 4 bases and J lost 0, with 10 bases in between. The CDR3 runs to 14 residues.

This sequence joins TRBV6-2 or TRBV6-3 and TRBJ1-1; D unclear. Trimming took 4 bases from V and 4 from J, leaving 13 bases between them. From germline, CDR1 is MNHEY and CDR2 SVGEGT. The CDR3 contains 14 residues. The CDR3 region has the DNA TGTGCCAGCAGTTCTGACATCCCAATCACTGAAGCTTTCTTT. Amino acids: CASSSDIPITEAFF.

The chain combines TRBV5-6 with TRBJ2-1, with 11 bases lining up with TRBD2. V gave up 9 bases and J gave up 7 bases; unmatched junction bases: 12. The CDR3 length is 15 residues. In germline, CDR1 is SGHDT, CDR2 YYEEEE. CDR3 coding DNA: TGTGCCACCTCGAGTAGCGGGGGGGCCCGGAATGAGCAGTTCTTC. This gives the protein CATSSSGGARNEQFF.

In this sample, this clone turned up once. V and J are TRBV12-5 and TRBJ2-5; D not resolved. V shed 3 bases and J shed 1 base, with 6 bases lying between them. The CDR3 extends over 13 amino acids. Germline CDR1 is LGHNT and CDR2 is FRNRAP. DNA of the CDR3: TGTGCTAGTGGTTTACAACTCCAAGAGACCCAGTACTTC. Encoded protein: CASGLQLQETQYF.

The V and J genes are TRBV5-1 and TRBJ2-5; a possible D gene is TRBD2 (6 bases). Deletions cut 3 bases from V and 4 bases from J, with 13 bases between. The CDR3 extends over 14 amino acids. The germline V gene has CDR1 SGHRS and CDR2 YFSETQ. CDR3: CASSSGGPSETQYF. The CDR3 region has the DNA TGCGCCAGCAGCTCCGGGGGTCCCTCAGAGACCCAGTACTTC.

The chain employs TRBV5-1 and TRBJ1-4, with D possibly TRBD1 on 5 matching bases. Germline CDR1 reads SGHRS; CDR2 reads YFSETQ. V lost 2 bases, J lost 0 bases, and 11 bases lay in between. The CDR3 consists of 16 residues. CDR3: CASSFDGDSTNEKLFF. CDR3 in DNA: TGCGCCAGCAGCTTTGACGGGGACTCAACTAATGAAAAACTGTTTTTT.

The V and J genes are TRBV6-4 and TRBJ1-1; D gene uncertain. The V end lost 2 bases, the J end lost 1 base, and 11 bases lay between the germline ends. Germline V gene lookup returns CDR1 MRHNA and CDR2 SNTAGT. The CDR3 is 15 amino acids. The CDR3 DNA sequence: TGTGCCAGCAGTGACCTTCGGGCTTCGAACACTGAAGCTTTCTTT. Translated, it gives CASSDLRASNTEAFF.

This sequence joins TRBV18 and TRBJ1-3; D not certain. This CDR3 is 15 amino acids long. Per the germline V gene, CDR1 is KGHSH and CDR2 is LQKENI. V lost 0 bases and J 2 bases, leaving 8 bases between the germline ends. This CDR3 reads CASSPPSRAGNTIYF. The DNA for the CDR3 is TGTGCCAGCTCACCACCTTCTAGGGCTGGAAACACCATATATTTT.

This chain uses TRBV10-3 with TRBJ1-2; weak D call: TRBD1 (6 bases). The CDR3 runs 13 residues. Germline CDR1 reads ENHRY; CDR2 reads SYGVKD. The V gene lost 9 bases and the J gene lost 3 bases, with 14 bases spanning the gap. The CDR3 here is CAISTGGDYGYTF. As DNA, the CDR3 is TGTGCCATTTCGACAGGAGGGGACTATGGCTACACCTTC.

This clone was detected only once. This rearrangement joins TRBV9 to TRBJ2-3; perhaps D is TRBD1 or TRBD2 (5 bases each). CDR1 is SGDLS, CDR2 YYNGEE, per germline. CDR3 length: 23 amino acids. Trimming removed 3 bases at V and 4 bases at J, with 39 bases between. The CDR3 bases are TGTGCCAGCAGCGCCACACTCCCCAGGTCTGTAAGGCCGCCGGGGACCTCAGCAGATACGCAGTATTTT. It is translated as CASSATLPRSVRPPGTSADTQYF. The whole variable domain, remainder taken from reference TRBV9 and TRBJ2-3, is DSGVTQTPKHLITATGQRVTLRCSPRSGDLSVYWYQQSLDQGLQFLIQYYNGEERAKGNILERFSAQQFPDLHSELNLSSLELGDSALYFCASSATLPRSVRPPGTSADTQYFGPGTRLTVL.

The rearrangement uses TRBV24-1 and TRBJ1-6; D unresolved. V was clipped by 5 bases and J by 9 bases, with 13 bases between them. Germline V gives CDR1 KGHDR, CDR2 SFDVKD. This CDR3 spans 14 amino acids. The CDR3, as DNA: TGTGCCACCAGTGGAGATTACGGAGGTTCACCCCTCCACTTT. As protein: CATSGDYGGSPLHF.

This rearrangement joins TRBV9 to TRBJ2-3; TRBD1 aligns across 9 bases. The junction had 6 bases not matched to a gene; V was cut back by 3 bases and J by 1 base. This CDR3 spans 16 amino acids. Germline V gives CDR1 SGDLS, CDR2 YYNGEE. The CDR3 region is CASSANYRGRTDTQYF. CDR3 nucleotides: TGTGCCAGCAGCGCGAACTACAGGGGGCGCACAGATACGCAGTATTTT. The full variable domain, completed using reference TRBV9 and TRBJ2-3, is DSGVTQTPKHLITATGQRVTLRCSPRSGDLSVYWYQQSLDQGLQFLIQYYNGEERAKGNILERFSAQQFPDLHSELNLSSLELGDSALYFCASSANYRGRTDTQYFGPGTRLTVL.

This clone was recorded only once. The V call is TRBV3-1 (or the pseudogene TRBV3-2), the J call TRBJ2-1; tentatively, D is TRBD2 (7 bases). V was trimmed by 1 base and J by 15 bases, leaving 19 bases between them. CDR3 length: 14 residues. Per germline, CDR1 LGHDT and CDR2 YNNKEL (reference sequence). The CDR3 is CASSQAETRGAPFF. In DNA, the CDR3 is TGTGCCAGCAGCCAAGCGGAAACCCGGGGGGCTCCGTTCTTC.

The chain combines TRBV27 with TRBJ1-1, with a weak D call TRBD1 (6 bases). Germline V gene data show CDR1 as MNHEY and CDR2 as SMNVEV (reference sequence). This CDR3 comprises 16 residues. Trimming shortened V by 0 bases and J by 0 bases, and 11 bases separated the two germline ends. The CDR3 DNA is TGTGCCAGCAGTTTATCAGGGGGATACTTGAACACTGAAGCTTTCTTT. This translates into CASSLSGGYLNTEAFF.

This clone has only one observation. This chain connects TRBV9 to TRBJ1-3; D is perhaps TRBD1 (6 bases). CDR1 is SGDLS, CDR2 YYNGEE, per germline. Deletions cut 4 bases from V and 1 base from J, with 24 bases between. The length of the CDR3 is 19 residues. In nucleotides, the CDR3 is TGTGCCAGCAGCTTAGGTGGGGCGTGGGGCAGGGGTTCTGGAAACACCATATATTTT. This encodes CASSLGGAWGRGSGNTIYF.

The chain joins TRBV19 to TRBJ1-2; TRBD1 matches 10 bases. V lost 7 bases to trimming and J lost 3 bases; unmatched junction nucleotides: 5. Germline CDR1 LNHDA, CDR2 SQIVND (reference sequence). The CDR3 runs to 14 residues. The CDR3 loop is CASTSDRGDYGYTF. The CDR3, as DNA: TGTGCCAGTACCTCGGACAGGGGGGACTATGGCTACACCTTC.

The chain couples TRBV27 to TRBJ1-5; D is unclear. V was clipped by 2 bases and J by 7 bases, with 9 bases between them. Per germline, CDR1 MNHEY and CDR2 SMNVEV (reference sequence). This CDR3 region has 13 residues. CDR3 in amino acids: CASSLGREQPQHF. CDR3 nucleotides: TGTGCCAGCAGTTTAGGTAGAGAACAGCCCCAGCATTTT.